What follows describes a single TCR beta chain. Its target is unknown. Germline lookup yields CDR1 MNHEY and CDR2 SMNVEV (reference sequence). V lost 7 bases to trimming and J lost 1 base; unmatched junction nucleotides: 3. The CDR3 has 14 amino acids. This specimen belongs to a study of shared clonotypes between healthy human individuals. Background on the study: CD8 memory received one plate per donor, CD8 naive two, CD4 memory three and CD4 naive three. General study findings and limits: Sampling covered blood only; tissue repertoires likely differ. Larger estimated richness was generally seen in naive subsets than in memory subsets. Few donors restricted represented genetic and exposure-history diversity.

The data were produced by immunoSEQ multiplex PCR, yet TCRdb's version contains in-frame clones alone and is incomplete. The table lists around 1.6 million clones, roughly 98% of them singletons, with approximately 0.45% in the top ten. Sequenced material: naive CD4+ T cells sorted from blood. Sample subset: CD45RA+ positively selected. V gene TRBV27 combines with J gene TRBJ2-3; 9 bases map to TRBD2. The receptor was derived from a man aged 25 to 40 in good health. The DNA for the CDR3 is TGTGCCAGCACTAGGACTAGCGGCACAGATACGCAGTATTTT. It yields the protein CASTRTSGTDTQYF.